Following are 17 T cell receptor beta chains from one sample sequenced in a study of beta chain features in type 1 diabetes. The entirety of the isolated RNA underwent reverse transcription, so expressed TCRB transcripts were sequenced. Clones were read by immunoSEQ multiplex PCR, and TCRdb kept only the in-frame ones, dropping some. Of under 900,000 clones listed, around a sixth are singletons. The sample was naive CD4+ T cells from blood. The receptors shown here come from a woman aged 18-29 years in good health.

This chain links TRBV2 with TRBJ1-3; weak D call: TRBD1 (5 bases). There are 13 residues in the CDR3. The V gene lost 3 bases and the J gene lost 9 bases, with 12 bases spanning the gap. Germline CDR1 reads SNHLY; CDR2 reads FYNNEI. The CDR3 loop is CASSDRERITIYF. The DNA for the CDR3 is TGTGCCAGCAGTGACAGGGAAAGGATCACCATATATTTT.

This clone was seen only a few times. The V gene is TRBV19, the J gene TRBJ2-7, with TRBD2 identical over 15 bases. J lost 2 bases, V lost 5 bases, and 4 bases had no gene match. Germline V gene data show CDR1 as LNHDA and CDR2 as SQIVND (reference sequence). This CDR3 region has 16 residues. The chain's CDR3 is CASSPRTSGRAYEQYF. The CDR3 DNA is TGTGCCAGTAGTCCCCGGACTAGCGGGAGGGCCTACGAGCAGTACTTC.

This clone has only a few counts. This chain uses TRBV7-2 with TRBJ2-6, with D uncertain. Germline loops: CDR1 SGHTA, CDR2 FQGNSA. This CDR3 is built from 16 residues. V was clipped by 2 bases and J by 2 bases, with 10 bases between them. CDR3 bases: TGTGCCAGCAGCTTAAGAGTGATAACTGGGGCCAACGTCCTGACTTTC. Translating gives CASSLRVITGANVLTF. The whole variable domain, filled in from reference TRBV7-2 and TRBJ2-6, reads GAGVSQSPSNKVTEKGKDVELRCDPISGHTALYWYRQSLGQGLEFLIYFQGNSAPDKSGLPSDRFSAERTGGSVSTLTIQRTQQEDSAVYLCASSLRVITGANVLTFGAGSRLTVL.

This clone has just one count. The chain combines TRBV14 with TRBJ2-6; 7 nucleotides line up with TRBD1. This CDR3 comprises 17 residues. Germline assignment: CDR1 SGHDN and CDR2 FVKESK. The ends lost 6 bases at V and 0 bases at J; junction bases unmatched: 8. This CDR3 is CASRPYRGSSGANVLTF. CDR3 coding DNA: TGTGCCAGCAGGCCGTACAGGGGCAGCTCTGGGGCCAACGTCCTGACTTTC.

This clone appeared a few times. The V gene is TRBV6-5, the J gene TRBJ2-1, with 11 bases that match TRBD2. This CDR3 is 16 amino acids long. J gave up 4 bases and V 4 bases, and 6 bases lay outside the gene matches. CDR1 MNHEY and CDR2 SVGAGI come from the germline V gene. CDR3 sequence (DNA): TGTGCCAGCAGTTCCATAGCGGGAGGGCGGTACAATGAGCAGTTCTTC. Translating gives CASSSIAGGRYNEQFF.

The chain employs TRBV18 and TRBJ2-7, with D perhaps TRBD1 (5 bases). Trimming pared 3 bases from V and 4 bases from J, leaving 19 bases between. The CDR3 runs to 16 residues. CDR1 is KGHSH, CDR2 LQKENI, per germline. CDR3 coding DNA: TGTGCCAGCTCACCTAATTTGAGGACCTGGACATACGAGCAGTACTTC. It yields the protein CASSPNLRTWTYEQYF.

This clone was found a few times. The CDR3 sequence: CASSYSITSYGKLFF. The CDR3 DNA is TGTGCCAGCAGTTACTCGATAACGTCATACGGAAAACTGTTTTTT. The V gene is TRBV6-6, the J gene TRBJ1-4; D call uncertain. The CDR3 is made up of 15 amino acids. The germline V gene has CDR1 MNHNY and CDR2 SVGAGI (reference sequence). Trimming cost V 0 bases and J 10 bases, with 15 bases left between them.

This clone was detected a few times. CDR3 sequence: CASSGGAVSSYNEQFF. DNA of the CDR3: TGCGCCAGCAGCGGGGGCGCCGTTAGCTCCTACAATGAGCAGTTCTTC. V gene TRBV5-1 combines with J gene TRBJ2-1; perhaps TRBD1 as D (6 bases). The CDR3 contains 16 residues. Deletions cut 4 bases from V and 0 bases from J, with 14 bases between. Germline V gene lookup returns CDR1 SGHRS and CDR2 YFSETQ.

In this sample, this clone turned up a few times. The V and J genes are TRBV6-1 and TRBJ2-1; 13 bases fit TRBD2. The ends lost 1 base at V and 12 bases at J; junction bases unmatched: 9. The germline V gene has CDR1 MNHNS and CDR2 SASEGT. This CDR3 has 16 residues. The CDR3 DNA reads TGTGCCAGCAGTGAAGGTCTAAGGACTAGCGGGAGCCTGCAGTTCTTC. As protein: CASSEGLRTSGSLQFF.

V is TRBV5-1 and J is TRBJ2-7; 8 bases are shared with TRBD1. Germline lookup yields CDR1 SGHRS and CDR2 YFSETQ. Unmatched junction bases numbered 12, after V lost 4 bases and J lost 0 bases. The CDR3 totals 17 residues. The CDR3 here is CASSLGRTGLVSYEQYF. Written as DNA, the CDR3 is TGCGCCAGCAGCCTTGGAAGGACAGGGCTCGTCTCCTACGAGCAGTACTTC.

This rearrangement joins TRBV2 to TRBJ2-5; D remains unclear. The germline CDR1 and CDR2 sequences are SNHLY and FYNNEI. V was clipped by 8 bases and J by 5 bases, with 12 bases between them. The CDR3 consists of 12 residues. CDR3 amino acids: CASFLGSETQYF. CDR3 coding DNA: TGTGCCAGCTTCTTGGGAAGTGAGACCCAGTACTTC. Drawing the rest from reference TRBV2 and TRBJ2-5, the complete variable domain is EPEVTQTPSHQVTQMGQEVILRCVPISNHLYFYWYRQILGQKVEFLVSFYNNEISEKSEIFDDQFSVERPDGSNFTLKIRSTKLEDSAMYFCASFLGSETQYFGPGTRLLVL.

This chain uses TRBV6-5 with TRBJ2-5; possibly TRBD1 or TRBD2 for D (5 bases each). The CDR3 consists of 16 residues. Germline V gene data show CDR1 as MNHEY and CDR2 as SVGAGI. The V end lost 0 bases, the J end lost 2 bases, and 13 bases lay between the germline ends. This chain's CDR3 is CASSYSEATEQETQYF. In DNA form, the CDR3 reads TGTGCCAGCAGTTACTCGGAGGCGACAGAACAAGAGACCCAGTACTTC.

This chain links TRBV11-1 with TRBJ2-1; 8 nucleotides line up with TRBD1. Germline CDR1 is SGHAT and CDR2 is FQDESV (reference sequence). The CDR3 sequence is 14 residues long. The V gene end was trimmed by 4 bases and the J gene end by 12 bases; junction bases not matched to a gene: 11. The CDR3 sequence is CASSSQRSDRAQFF. The CDR3 DNA follows: TGTGCCAGCAGCTCCCAAAGATCGGACAGGGCGCAGTTCTTC.

The chain is built from TRBV5-4 and TRBJ2-1; TRBD2 matches at 10 bases. This CDR3 has 20 residues. In germline, CDR1 is SGHNT, CDR2 YYREEE (reference sequence). Trimming removed 0 bases from V and 3 bases from J; junction bases left unmatched: 15. CDR3 in amino acids: CASSLGPLRAGGPNYNEQFF. In DNA form, the CDR3 reads TGTGCCAGCAGCTTGGGGCCGCTGCGAGCGGGAGGGCCGAACTACAATGAGCAGTTCTTC. Full variable domain (rest looked up from reference TRBV5-4 and TRBJ2-1): ETGVTQSPTHLIKTRGQQVTLRCSSQSGHNTVSWYQQALGQGPQFIFQYYREEENGRGNFPPRFSGLQFPNYSSELNVNALELDDSALYLCASSLGPLRAGGPNYNEQFFGPGTRLTVL.

The chain has TRBV5-6 and TRBJ2-7, with D maybe TRBD2 (6 bases). The V gene's germline CDR1 is SGHDT and CDR2 YYEEEE. The CDR3 extends over 12 amino acids. V was trimmed by 2 bases and J by 6 bases, leaving 9 bases between them. CDR3 sequence (DNA): TGTGCCAGCAGCTTCGTAGCGGCCGAGCAGTACTTC. Translation: CASSFVAAEQYF.

The chain is built from TRBV4-1 and TRBJ2-3; 9 bases are shared with TRBD2. Germline CDR1 is MGHRA and CDR2 is YSYEKL. The CDR3 is 16 residues long. V lost 2 bases and J lost 3; bases outside the gene matches: 6. CDR3: CASSQIGREGTDTQYF. CDR3 sequence (DNA): TGCGCCAGCAGCCAAATCGGGCGGGAGGGGACAGATACGCAGTATTTT.

This clone has more than one count but fewer than ten. The chain uses TRBV19 and TRBJ1-1; D is uncertain. This CDR3 is 14 amino acids long. The V end was cut by 7 bases, the J end by 1 base, with 13 bases between. The germline V gene has CDR1 LNHDA and CDR2 SQIVND (reference sequence). The CDR3 bases are TGTGCCAGTATTAAAGGGTTCCCGAACACTGAAGCTTTCTTT. It translates to CASIKGFPNTEAFF.